The present T cell receptor beta chain was sequenced within a study of blood T cell repertoires in COVID-19. Background on the study: Donors in the United States, Italy and Spain gave samples during acute or convalescent COVID-19. The analysed material was cDNA or gDNA that came from T cells, B-cell-depleted T cells, or PBMCs.

In the source study's methods: It was from reference gene primer amplification that nucleated cell counts were estimated. TCRdb keeps only in-frame clones here, not all; method: immunoSEQ multiplex PCR. That table is the source of V, J and clone size, and D and trimming were worked out from the DNA. The table records about 200,000 clones, under 90% of them present only once. The sequenced material came from peripheral blood. The TCR was taken from a man aged 60 to 69 who had recovered from COVID-19.

The chain's CDR3 is CASSPSGGGYGYTF. The CDR3 DNA is TGTGCCAGTAGTCCTTCAGGGGGCGGCTATGGCTACACCTTC. The genes are TRBV19 and TRBJ1-2, with 8 bases identical to TRBD1. V shed 5 bases, J shed 4 bases, and the junction held 6 bases outside the gene matches. This CDR3 contains 14 residues. Germline CDR1 is LNHDA and CDR2 is SQIVND (reference sequence).